The next 22 T cell receptor beta chains were all read from a single sample in a study of T cells after yellow fever vaccination. TCRdb used MiXCR to reprocess the 5' RACE reads, holding one entry per CDR3 protein. The table shows about 32,000 distinct CDR3 sequences, with about 6.6% occurring only once. Specimen: PBMCs, either bulk or a sorted T-cell subset (CD4+, CD8+, memory, or dextramer-sorted; not recorded which), collected on the day of the first yellow fever vaccination. The receptors shown here come from a man between 18 and 35 years old who received the YFV17D yellow fever vaccine.

This clonotype was recorded at least ten times. V usage is TRBV7-2 and J usage is TRBJ2-4; weak D call: TRBD2 (5 bases). Trimming removed 5 bases from V and 6 bases from J, with 14 bases in between. The length of the CDR3 is 14 residues. Germline CDR1 and CDR2: SGHTA and FQGNSA. CDR3 region: CASSGGQDRNIQYF. CDR3 sequence (DNA): TGTGCCAGCAGCGGAGGCCAGGACCGAAACATTCAGTACTTC.

This clonotype was seen many times. This rearrangement joins TRBV7-2 to TRBJ2-3, with D tentatively TRBD2 (5 bases). Trimming took 5 bases from V and 7 from J, leaving 16 bases between them. Germline V gives CDR1 SGHTA, CDR2 FQGNSA. The CDR3 contains 14 residues. In nucleotides, the CDR3 is TGTGCCAGCAGCCCGACGAGGGCGGGCAATACGCAGTATTTT. As protein: CASSPTRAGNTQYF.

At least ten counts were recorded for this clonotype. The rearrangement uses TRBV7-2 and TRBJ2-3; D gene ambiguous. Trimming took off 3 bases at V and 6 bases at J, with 19 bases between the two ends. This CDR3 is built from 16 residues. Germline values: CDR1 SGHTA, CDR2 FQGNSA. Written as DNA, the CDR3 is TGTGCCAGCAGCTTCCGCCTAGGTGGGGTAGGCGATACGCAGTATTTT. Amino acids: CASSFRLGGVGDTQYF.

This clonotype occurred many times. The chain uses TRBV7-3 and TRBJ2-7; no definite D call. This CDR3 has 15 amino acids. The V end lost 0 bases, the J end lost 2 bases, and 11 bases lay between the germline ends. Per germline, CDR1 SGHTA and CDR2 FQGTGA. CDR3 bases: TGTGCCAGCAGCTTAACGCGCACGTACCCCTACGAGCAGTACTTC. It yields the protein CASSLTRTYPYEQYF.

This clonotype was detected ten times or more. The chain combines TRBV5-4 with TRBJ2-1, with 10 bases fitting TRBD2. This CDR3 contains 15 residues. Germline CDR1 and CDR2: SGHNT and YYREEE (reference sequence). With V trimmed by 5 bases and J by 5 bases, 7 bases remained unmatched. In DNA form, the CDR3 reads TGTGCCAGCAGGCGGACTAGCGGAATAAACAATGAGCAGTTCTTC. Translation: CASRRTSGINNEQFF.

This clonotype has a count of ten or more. V usage is TRBV3-1 and J usage is TRBJ1-1, with TRBD1 matching 7 bases. CDR3 length equals 14 residues. Germline CDR1 and CDR2: LGHDT and YNNKEL (reference sequence). V was pared by 0 bases and J by 7 bases, with 5 bases of the junction left unmatched. CDR3 nucleotide sequence: TGTGCCAGCAGCCAAGACAGGGGGTGTTGTGAAGCTTTCTTT. As protein: CASSQDRGCCEAFF.

This clonotype showed up many times. This rearrangement joins TRBV5-1 to TRBJ2-3, with TRBD1 as a possible D gene (5 bases). CDR3 length equals 13 residues. Per the germline V gene, CDR1 is SGHRS and CDR2 is YFSETQ. The V end was cut by 2 bases, the J end by 6 bases, with 10 bases between. CDR3 amino acids: CASSFTGHDTQYF. The CDR3 DNA follows: TGCGCCAGCAGCTTTACCGGACATGATACGCAGTATTTT.

This clonotype has at least ten counts. This sequence joins TRBV7-3 and TRBJ2-1, with TRBD2 matching 12 bases. The CDR3 length is 15 residues. The germline V gene has CDR1 SGHTA and CDR2 FQGTGA. The trim removed 5 bases at V and 5 bases at J, leaving 4 bases unmatched. In nucleotides, the CDR3 is TGTGCCAGCAGCCTTGGACTAGCGGGGAACAATGAGCAGTTCTTC. Its protein is CASSLGLAGNNEQFF.

This clonotype was counted ten times or more. The V gene is TRBV6-1, the J gene TRBJ2-3, with D perhaps matching TRBD1 (5 bases). The CDR3 length is 14 residues. The germline V and J ends were trimmed by 10 bases and 5 bases, with 19 bases remaining between them. Per germline, CDR1 MNHNS and CDR2 SASEGT. The CDR3 DNA follows: TGTGCCACCCTGCCTAGGGGCCTGGAAGATACGCAGTATTTT. Residues: CATLPRGLEDTQYF.

The table lists this clonotype with a few counts. CDR3 region: CASSPGLAGGAFISYNEQFF. For the CDR3, the DNA is TGCGCCAGCAGCCCCGGACTAGCGGGGGGGGCATTTATCTCCTACAATGAGCAGTTCTTC. J is TRBJ2-1 and V is TRBV5-1; 15 bases line up with TRBD2. The CDR3 length is 20 residues. Per the germline V gene, CDR1 is SGHRS and CDR2 is YFSETQ. The trim removed 4 bases at V and 0 bases at J, leaving 11 bases unmatched.

This clonotype was seen ten or more times. The chain is built from TRBV5-1 and TRBJ2-5; D is undetermined. Germline V gene sequence: CDR1 SGHRS, CDR2 YFSETQ. This CDR3 comprises 12 residues. Trimming left V 4 bases short and J 5 bases short, with 9 bases between. As DNA, the CDR3 is TGCGCCAGCAGCGAAGGTTACGAGACCCAGTACTTC. Translating gives CASSEGYETQYF.

The chain uses TRBV7-2 and TRBJ2-3; 9 nucleotides line up with TRBD2. V dropped 5 bases and J dropped 11; count of bases not matched to a gene: 8. Germline V gives CDR1 SGHTA, CDR2 FQGNSA. This CDR3 has 13 residues. CDR3: CASSLWTSELQYF. The DNA for the CDR3 is TGTGCCAGCAGCCTTTGGACTAGCGAACTGCAGTATTTT.

This clonotype ranks as medium-sized (0.01 to 0.1%). The chain joins TRBV11-2 to TRBJ2-6; 7 positions match TRBD1. CDR3 length: 19 amino acids. J lost 1 base, V lost 4 bases, and 13 bases had no gene match. CDR1 and CDR2 (germline): SGHAT, FQNNGV. CDR3 nucleotides: TGTGCCAGCAGCTCAGAGGGGGCAGGGATCACTTCTGGGGCCAACGTCCTGACTTTC. Its protein product is CASSSEGAGITSGANVLTF.

This clonotype was picked up many times. The gene calls are TRBV5-6 and TRBJ1-6; no clear D gene. The length of the CDR3 is 15 residues. Trimming pared 0 bases from V and 3 bases from J, leaving 7 bases between. The germline CDR1 and CDR2 sequences are SGHDT and YYEEEE. CDR3: CASSLDGYYNSPLHF. In nucleotides, the CDR3 is TGTGCCAGCAGCTTGGACGGATACTATAATTCACCCCTCCACTTT.

This clonotype was seen many times. The chain has TRBV19 and TRBJ1-1; the D gene is possibly TRBD1 (5 bases). Germline CDR1 reads LNHDA; CDR2 reads SQIVND (reference sequence). The V gene lost 3 bases and the J gene lost 8 bases, with 13 bases spanning the gap. The CDR3 runs 13 residues. CDR3: CASSISSGTEAFF. The CDR3 bases are TGTGCCAGTAGTATTAGCTCGGGGACCGAAGCTTTCTTT. The full variable domain, its missing parts supplied by reference TRBV19 and TRBJ1-1, is DGGITQSPKYLFRKEGQNVTLSCEQNLNHDAMYWYRQDPGQGLRLIYYSQIVNDFQKGDIAEGYSVSREKKESFPLTVTSAQKNPTAFYLCASSISSGTEAFFGQGTRLTVV.

This clonotype was picked up many times. J is TRBJ2-7 and V is TRBV19; a possible D gene is TRBD1 (6 bases). Germline CDR1 reads LNHDA; CDR2 reads SQIVND (reference sequence). V lost 9 bases, J lost 10 bases, and 10 bases lay in between. CDR3 length: 9 amino acids. CDR3 amino acids: CARGDKQYV. The CDR3, as DNA: TGTGCCAGGGGGGACAAACAGTACGTC.

This clonotype was seen a few times. The chain has TRBV6-4 and TRBJ2-3, with 12 nucleotides matching TRBD2. The CDR3 loop spans 14 amino acids. Trimming cost V 4 bases and J 4 bases; bases outside gene matches: 0. From germline, CDR1 is MRHNA and CDR2 SNTAGT. CDR3 residues: CASSASGGADTQYF. As DNA, the CDR3 is TGTGCCAGCAGTGCTAGCGGGGGGGCAGATACGCAGTATTTT.

This chain joins TRBV27 and TRBJ2-5; D could derive from TRBD1 or TRBD2 (5 bases each). V gave up 3 bases and J gave up 1 base, with 9 bases separating them. CDR3 size: 14 residues. The germline V gene has CDR1 MNHEY and CDR2 SMNVEV (reference sequence). CDR3 sequence (DNA): TGTGCCAGCAGTTTGAAGAGGGGCCAAGAGACCCAGTACTTC. Amino acid sequence: CASSLKRGQETQYF.

This clonotype was recorded at least ten times. The V gene is TRBV5-1, the J gene TRBJ2-7; D is unresolved. Looked up from germline, CDR1 is SGHRS and CDR2 is YFSETQ. V lost 7 bases and J 3 bases, leaving 8 bases between the germline ends. The CDR3 is 11 amino acids. In DNA form, the CDR3 reads TGCGCCAGCGCCAACAACTACGAGCAGTACTTC. It yields the protein CASANNYEQYF.

This clonotype was counted ten times or more. This chain connects TRBV20-1 to TRBJ1-2; D ambiguous. V was pared by 0 bases and J by 6 bases, with 11 bases between. The germline V gene encodes CDR1 DFQATT and CDR2 SNEGSKA (reference sequence). The CDR3 contains 13 residues. This chain's CDR3 is CSARDNVGNGYTF. DNA for the CDR3: TGCAGTGCTAGAGATAACGTGGGGAATGGCTACACCTTC.

Only a few counts were recorded for this clonotype. The chain is built from TRBV12-3 or TRBV12-4 and TRBJ2-3; no reliable D call. CDR3 length: 15 residues. V was trimmed by 7 bases and J by 0 bases, leaving 14 bases between them. The DNA of the CDR3 is TGTGCCAGCAACCCGAATGGGTTCAGCACAGATACGCAGTATTTT. This encodes CASNPNGFSTDTQYF.

This clonotype was seen at least ten times. The rearrangement uses TRBV6-5 and TRBJ1-1, with 10 positions matching TRBD1. Germline values: CDR1 MNHEY, CDR2 SVGAGI. Losses at the gene ends were 0 bases for V and 4 bases for J; bases not matched to a gene: 5. The CDR3 has 16 residues. CDR3 region: CASSYSTGGLGTEAFF. The CDR3 coding sequence is TGTGCCAGCAGTTACTCGACAGGGGGCTTGGGCACTGAAGCTTTCTTT.